The table lists the clone carrying this T cell receptor (beta chain) with many counts. The target antigen is unknown. These data come from a study of T cells after yellow fever vaccination. Study outcomes and limitations: Most primary-vaccination clones recurred post-booster (approximately 95% CD4, over 70% CD8). By day 5 rather than day 15, the secondary response had peaked, though it was weaker.

The V and J ends lost 1 base and 2 bases respectively, with 7 bases between them. Germline V lookup: CDR1 SGHTA, CDR2 FQGTGA. The CDR3 consists of 14 residues. Generation of TCR cDNA used 5'RACE template switching (which added a universal primer site and UMIs). Each CDR3 protein gets one entry after TCRdb re-called the 5' RACE reads with MiXCR. The data show 620,000 or so distinct CDR3 sequences, roughly an eighth seen once. The receptor comes from a man aged 30 to 39 who received the YFV17D yellow fever vaccine. This material consisted of PBMCs, taken on the day of the yellow fever booster vaccination. V usage is TRBV7-3 and J usage is TRBJ2-3; no definite D call. As DNA, the CDR3 is TGTGCCAGCAGCTTAAGTACTAACACAGATACGCAGTATTTT. Translation: CASSLSTNTDTQYF.